This T cell receptor (beta chain) was observed in a study of T cell repertoires in cytomegalovirus infection. On the study more broadly: Researchers turned to recently identified HLA-C-restricted CMV epitopes as well as well-studied HLA-B-restricted ones. Both a matching HLA type and CMV infection were indicated by public TCR beta signatures.

Study-level points and caveats: In two of eight donors, the top clonotype was HLA-C-restricted CMV-specific. Summed frequency of public TCR beta families distinguished CMV carriers with the relevant HLA.

CDR1 is SQVTM and CDR2 is ANQGSEA in the germline V gene. V lost 3 bases and J 6 bases, leaving 20 bases between the germline ends. The CDR3 spans 15 residues. Worth noting for this clonotype: What it recognizes is unknown.

Each CDR3 protein gets one entry after TCRdb re-called the reads with MiXCR. The sample lists approximately 730,000 distinct CDR3 sequences; under 35% were seen once. The chain joins TRBV29-1 to TRBJ2-5; D gene ambiguous. The sequence came from a human donor in good health (CMV status not recorded). Some clones in this sample may be carry-over from other donors' samples. Here the sequenced sample was cultured CD8+ T cells from PBMCs, taken from culture after CMV antigen stimulation. This CDR3 is CSVEGSGWFSKTQYF. The DNA of the CDR3 is TGCAGCGTTGAGGGCTCAGGATGGTTTTCGAAGACCCAGTACTTC.